This T cell receptor beta chain appears in the sequencing data of a study of a mutant IDH1 vaccine in newly diagnosed glioma. Findings of the study overall: Vaccination induced immune responses in 93.3% of patients.

Stated time point: baseline, week 1 (first vaccination visit). Treatment in this sample: pre-vaccination baseline after standard-of-care therapy. Germline assignment: CDR1 SGHNT and CDR2 YYREEE (reference sequence). Trimming cost V 4 bases and J 7 bases; bases outside gene matches: 10. This CDR3 spans 15 amino acids. Comment on this clone: What it recognizes is unknown.

The data were produced by immunoSEQ multiplex PCR, yet TCRdb's version contains in-frame clones alone and is incomplete. This table holds approximately 88,000 clones, roughly 78% found once. This receptor was obtained from a middle-aged man with glioma. V is TRBV5-4 and J is TRBJ1-4; 7 bases are shared with TRBD1. This specimen was PBMCs, taken from a glioma patient treated with radiotherapy, temozolomide or both. The CDR3 DNA follows: TGTGCCAGCAGCCGATCCACAGGGGTTAGTGAAAAACTGTTTTTT. This translates into CASSRSTGVSEKLFF.